These T cell receptor beta chains were read from a single sample in a study of blood T cell repertoires in COVID-19. Clones were read by immunoSEQ multiplex PCR, and TCRdb kept only the in-frame ones, dropping some. In the table there are approximately 220,000 clones, 85% to 90% of which are singletons. The material sequenced was peripheral blood. Every receptor here comes from a man aged 55 to 70 who had recovered from COVID-19. Each CDR3 is given with its conserved first and last residue. The D gene is left open where the match is weak. Size is stated for part of the rows, as once, few or many counts, or as a class when the clone is expanded.

once | TRBJ2-7 | TRBV7-2 | TRBD2 | CASSNRAAGAYEQYF | TGTGCCAGCAGCAACCGGGCTGCGGGAGCCTACGAGCAGTACTTC
once | TRBJ1-1 | TRBV6-5 | NA | CASSFTEMNTEAFF | TGTGCCAGCAGTTTTACAGAGATGAACACTGAAGCTTTCTTT
NA | TRBJ1-5 | TRBV5-1 | NA | CASSPQPGAHQPQHF | TGCGCCAGCAGCCCTCAGCCGGGTGCACATCAGCCCCAGCATTTT
NA | TRBJ2-3 | TRBV7-9 | TRBD1 | CASSLDRGFTDTQYF | TGTGCCAGCAGCTTAGACAGGGGGTTTACAGATACGCAGTATTTT
NA | TRBJ2-7 | TRBV3-1/TRBV3-2 | TRBD2 | CASSQEAASGSQEQYF | TGTGCCAGCAGCCAAGAGGCGGCGAGCGGGAGTCAAGAGCAGTACTTC
NA | TRBJ2-7 | TRBV28 | TRBD2 | CASSSAGGPYEQYF | TGTGCCAGCAGTTCAGCGGGAGGGCCATACGAGCAGTACTTC
NA | TRBJ2-2 | TRBV2 | TRBD2 | CASRGGAGGTGELFF | TGTGCCAGCCGGGGTGGGGCGGGAGGAACCGGGGAGCTGTTTTTT
NA | TRBJ2-7 | TRBV5-6 | NA | CASSASQRRASSYEQYF | TGTGCCAGCAGCGCAAGCCAAAGGCGGGCCAGCTCCTACGAGCAGTACTTC
NA | TRBJ2-2 | TRBV10-3 | TRBD1 | CAISWTGLSAGELFF | TGTGCCATTTCCTGGACAGGTCTCTCCGCCGGGGAGCTGTTTTTT
NA | TRBJ1-1 | TRBV5-4 | NA | CASSENRGNTEAFF | TGTGCCAGCAGCGAAAATCGGGGGAACACTGAAGCTTTCTTT
NA | TRBJ1-1 | TRBV18 | TRBD1 | CASSGSDRTNTEAFF | TGTGCCAGCTCAGGCTCGGACAGGACGAACACTGAAGCTTTCTTT
NA | TRBJ2-7 | TRBV18 | TRBD1 | CASKLDRGAQNEQYF | TGTGCCAGCAAGTTGGACAGGGGGGCGCAGAACGAGCAGTACTTC
NA | TRBJ2-1 | TRBV11-3 | TRBD1 | CASSQGQGIVNEQFF | TGTGCCAGCAGCCAAGGACAGGGAATTGTAAATGAGCAGTTCTTC
NA | TRBJ1-3 | TRBV30 | NA | CAWSVRGSGNTIYF | TGTGCCTGGAGTGTACGGGGATCTGGAAACACCATATATTTT
NA | TRBJ2-5 | TRBV7-2 | NA | CASSIGQIQETQYF | TGTGCCAGCAGCATAGGACAGATACAAGAGACCCAGTACTTC
NA | TRBJ1-4 | TRBV28 | NA | CASRAGGRRVTNEKLFF | TGTGCCAGCAGGGCCGGGGGGAGGAGGGTAACTAATGAAAAACTGTTTTTT
NA | TRBJ2-7 | TRBV18 | NA | CASSPERSTTSSYEQYF | TGTGCCAGCTCCCCGGAGAGAAGTACGACGAGCTCCTACGAGCAGTACTTC
NA | TRBJ2-3 | TRBV5-1 | TRBD1 | CASSLSRDRVTDTQYF | TGCGCCAGCAGCTTGAGTAGGGACAGGGTCACAGATACGCAGTATTTT
few | TRBJ1-1 | TRBV7-9 | TRBD1 | CASSAQEGATEAFF | TGTGCCAGCAGCGCTCAGGAGGGGGCCACTGAAGCTTTCTTT
NA | TRBJ1-2 | TRBV3-1/TRBV3-2 | TRBD1 | CASSGQGAGGYTF | TGTGCCAGCAGCGGACAGGGGGCTGGGGGCTACACCTTC
NA | TRBJ1-4 | TRBV5-1 | NA | CASSPSPPGGEKLFF | TGCGCCAGCAGCCCCTCCCCCCCTGGGGGGGAAAAACTGTTTTTT
NA | TRBJ1-5 | TRBV29-1 | NA | CSVGGGGQPQHF | TGCAGCGTTGGCGGGGGAGGTCAGCCCCAGCATTTT
NA | TRBJ1-6 | TRBV28 | TRBD1 | CASRPGTGDNSPLHF | TGTGCCAGCCGCCCCGGGACAGGGGATAATTCACCCCTCCACTTT
NA | TRBJ2-3 | TRBV11-2 | NA | CASSPGGVRDTQYF | TGTGCCAGCAGCCCAGGCGGGGTTCGGGATACGCAGTATTTT
NA | TRBJ2-7 | TRBV11-2 | TRBD2 | CASSLAGRENEQYF | TGTGCCAGCAGCCTCGCAGGGAGGGAGAACGAGCAGTACTTC
NA | TRBJ1-2 | TRBV6-6 | NA | CASSSLGVSYGYTF | TGTGCCAGCAGTTCCCTTGGAGTTTCCTATGGCTACACCTTC
NA | TRBJ2-2 | TRBV5-1 | TRBD1 | CASSPRAGQGAGTGELFF | TGCGCCAGCAGCCCCCGGGCGGGACAGGGGGCCGGAACCGGGGAGCTGTTTTTT
NA | TRBJ2-7 | TRBV7-2 | NA | CASSSAGFVDEQYF | TGTGCCAGCAGCTCTGCAGGGTTCGTAGACGAGCAGTACTTC
NA | TRBJ2-1 | TRBV5-1 | TRBD1 | CASSLGTGPYNEQFF | TGCGCCAGCAGCTTAGGGACAGGACCATACAATGAGCAGTTCTTC
NA | TRBJ1-6 | TRBV7-9 | TRBD1 | CASSLGQGGNSPLHF | TGTGCCAGCAGCTTGGGACAGGGAGGTAATTCACCCCTCCACTTT
NA | TRBJ1-2 | TRBV7-9 | NA | CASRATGPGYGYTF | TGTGCCAGCAGGGCCACAGGACCAGGCTATGGCTACACCTTC
NA | TRBJ2-7 | TRBV9 | NA | CASSVGMDYPSEQYF | TGTGCCAGCAGCGTAGGTATGGACTACCCTAGCGAGCAGTACTTC